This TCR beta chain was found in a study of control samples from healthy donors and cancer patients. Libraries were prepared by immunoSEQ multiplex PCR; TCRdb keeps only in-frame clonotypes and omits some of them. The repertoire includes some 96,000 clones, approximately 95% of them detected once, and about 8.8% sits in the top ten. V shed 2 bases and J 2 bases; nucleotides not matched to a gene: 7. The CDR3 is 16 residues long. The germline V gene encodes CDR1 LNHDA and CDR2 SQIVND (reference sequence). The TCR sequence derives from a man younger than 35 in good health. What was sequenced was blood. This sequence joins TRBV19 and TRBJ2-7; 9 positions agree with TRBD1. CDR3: CASSIFSGQGAYEQYF. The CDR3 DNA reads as TGTGCCAGTAGTATATTCTCGGGACAGGGCGCCTACGAGCAGTACTTC.